This entry is about one TCR beta chain. Its target is not known. This sample was taken from a study of T cell repertoires in cytomegalovirus infection. Study-wide results and limits: Using cumulative public TCR beta family frequency, the authors identified those who carried CMV together with the relevant HLA.

TCRdb processed the reads anew with MiXCR; each CDR3 protein has one entry. In the table there are about 260,000 distinct CDR3 sequences, roughly an eighth of which are singletons. This CDR3 contains 15 residues. The V gene lost 8 bases and the J gene lost 0 bases, with 17 bases spanning the gap. CDR1 is MNHEY and CDR2 is SMNVEV in the germline V gene (reference sequence). This chain uses TRBV27 with TRBJ2-7; the D is unclear. The source is a human donor in good health (CMV status not recorded). Some clones in this sample may be carry-over from other donors' samples. Material for sequencing was PBMCs. The CDR3, as DNA: TGTGCCAGCTCCCTGGGAAGCTTTTCCTCCTACGAGCAGTACTTC. It translates to CASSLGSFSSYEQYF.